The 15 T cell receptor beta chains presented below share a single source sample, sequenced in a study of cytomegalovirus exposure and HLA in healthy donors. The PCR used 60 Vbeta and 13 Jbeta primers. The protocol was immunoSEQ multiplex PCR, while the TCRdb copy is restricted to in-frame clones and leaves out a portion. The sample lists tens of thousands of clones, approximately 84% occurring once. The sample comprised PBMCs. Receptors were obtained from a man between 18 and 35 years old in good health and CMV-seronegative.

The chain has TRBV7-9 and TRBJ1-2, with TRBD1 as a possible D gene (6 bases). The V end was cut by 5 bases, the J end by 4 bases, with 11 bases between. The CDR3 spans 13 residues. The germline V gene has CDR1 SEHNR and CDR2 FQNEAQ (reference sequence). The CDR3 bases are TGTGCCAGCAGCCCCGGACAGACCTATGGCTACACCTTC. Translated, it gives CASSPGQTYGYTF.

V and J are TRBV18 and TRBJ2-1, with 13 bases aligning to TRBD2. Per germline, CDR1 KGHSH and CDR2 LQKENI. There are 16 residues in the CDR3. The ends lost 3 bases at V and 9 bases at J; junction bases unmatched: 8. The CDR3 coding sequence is TGTGCCAGCTCACCGATACTAGCGGGAGGGCCAGGTGAGCAGTTCTTC. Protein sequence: CASSPILAGGPGEQFF.

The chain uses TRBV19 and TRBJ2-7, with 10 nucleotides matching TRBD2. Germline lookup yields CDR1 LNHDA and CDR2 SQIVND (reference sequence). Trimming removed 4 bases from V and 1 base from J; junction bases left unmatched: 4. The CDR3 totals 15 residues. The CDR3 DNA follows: TGTGCCAGTAGTACCCGGACTAGCGGTTCCTACGAGCAGTACTTC. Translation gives CASSTRTSGSYEQYF. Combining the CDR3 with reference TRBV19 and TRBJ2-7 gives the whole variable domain DGGITQSPKYLFRKEGQNVTLSCEQNLNHDAMYWYRQDPGQGLRLIYYSQIVNDFQKGDIAEGYSVSREKKESFPLTVTSAQKNPTAFYLCASSTRTSGSYEQYFGPGTRLTVT.

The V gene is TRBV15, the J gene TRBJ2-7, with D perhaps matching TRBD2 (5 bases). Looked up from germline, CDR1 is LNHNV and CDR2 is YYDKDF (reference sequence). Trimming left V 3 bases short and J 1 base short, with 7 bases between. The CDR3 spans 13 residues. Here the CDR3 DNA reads TGTGCCACCAGCAGGGGCGGGTCCTACGAGCAGTACTTC. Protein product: CATSRGGSYEQYF.

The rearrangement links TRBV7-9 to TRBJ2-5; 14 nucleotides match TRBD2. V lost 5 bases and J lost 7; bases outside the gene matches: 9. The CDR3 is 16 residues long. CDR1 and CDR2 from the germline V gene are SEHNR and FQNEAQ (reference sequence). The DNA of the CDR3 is TGTGCCAGCAGCCGGACTAGCGGGAGGCCGTGGGGGACCCAGTACTTC. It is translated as CASSRTSGRPWGTQYF.

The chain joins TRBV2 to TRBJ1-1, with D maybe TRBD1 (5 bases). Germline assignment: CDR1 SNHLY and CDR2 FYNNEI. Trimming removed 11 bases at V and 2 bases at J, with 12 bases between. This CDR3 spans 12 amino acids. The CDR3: CAGRGDNTEAFF. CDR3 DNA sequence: TGTGCCGGACGGGGGGACAACACTGAAGCTTTCTTT.

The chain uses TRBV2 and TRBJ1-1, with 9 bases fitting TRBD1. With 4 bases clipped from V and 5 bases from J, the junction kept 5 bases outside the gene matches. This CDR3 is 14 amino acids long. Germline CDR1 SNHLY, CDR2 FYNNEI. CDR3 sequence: CASSVSQGATEAFF. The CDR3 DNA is TGTGCCAGCAGTGTATCACAGGGGGCGACTGAAGCTTTCTTT.

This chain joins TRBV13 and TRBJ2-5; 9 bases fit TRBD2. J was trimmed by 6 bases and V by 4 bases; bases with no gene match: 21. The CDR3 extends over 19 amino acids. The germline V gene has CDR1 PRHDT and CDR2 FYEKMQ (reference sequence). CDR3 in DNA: TGTGCCAGCAGCTATTTTCCCCTCTGGGATAGCGGGAGTGGAAAGACCCAGTACTTC. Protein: CASSYFPLWDSGSGKTQYF.

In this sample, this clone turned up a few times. The CDR3: CASSLGASHGYTF. Here the CDR3 DNA reads TGTGCCAGCAGCTTGGGTGCGTCCCATGGCTACACCTTC. The gene calls are TRBV5-6 and TRBJ1-2, with no clear D. In germline, CDR1 is SGHDT, CDR2 YYEEEE. V gave up 0 bases and J gave up 6 bases, with 9 bases separating them. The CDR3 covers 13 residues.

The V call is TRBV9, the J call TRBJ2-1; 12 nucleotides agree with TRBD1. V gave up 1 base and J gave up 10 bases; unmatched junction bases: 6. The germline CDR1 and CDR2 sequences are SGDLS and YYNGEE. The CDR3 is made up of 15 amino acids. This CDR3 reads CASSVSGTGGREQFF. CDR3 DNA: TGTGCCAGCAGCGTATCCGGGACAGGGGGCAGGGAGCAGTTCTTC.

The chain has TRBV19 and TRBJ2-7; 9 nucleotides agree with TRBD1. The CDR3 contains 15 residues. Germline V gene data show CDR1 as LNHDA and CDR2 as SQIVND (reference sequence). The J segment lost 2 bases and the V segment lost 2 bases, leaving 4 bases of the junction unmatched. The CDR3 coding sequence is TGTGCCAGTAGTATACTGACAGGGGGTACCTACGAGCAGTACTTC. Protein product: CASSILTGGTYEQYF.

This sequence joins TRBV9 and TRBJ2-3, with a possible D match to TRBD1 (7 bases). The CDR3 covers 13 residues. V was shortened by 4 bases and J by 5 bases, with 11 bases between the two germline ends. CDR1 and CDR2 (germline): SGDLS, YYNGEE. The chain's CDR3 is CASSPRGEDTQYF. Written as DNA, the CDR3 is TGTGCCAGCAGCCCCAGGGGGGAAGATACGCAGTATTTT.

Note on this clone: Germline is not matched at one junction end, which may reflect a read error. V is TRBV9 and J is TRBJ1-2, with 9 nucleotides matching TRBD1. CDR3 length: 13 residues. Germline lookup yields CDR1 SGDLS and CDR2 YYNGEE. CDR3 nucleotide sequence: TGTGCCAGCAGCTTAAGCTTGACAGGGGGATTGGCCTTC. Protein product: CASSLSLTGGLAF.

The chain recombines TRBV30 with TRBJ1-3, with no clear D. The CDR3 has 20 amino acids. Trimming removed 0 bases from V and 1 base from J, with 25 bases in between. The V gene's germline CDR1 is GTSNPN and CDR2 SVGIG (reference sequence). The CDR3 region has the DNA TGTGCCTGGAGTGTACTCGGTCGGGGTTTTAGAGATCGGTCTGGAAACACCATATATTTT. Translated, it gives CAWSVLGRGFRDRSGNTIYF.

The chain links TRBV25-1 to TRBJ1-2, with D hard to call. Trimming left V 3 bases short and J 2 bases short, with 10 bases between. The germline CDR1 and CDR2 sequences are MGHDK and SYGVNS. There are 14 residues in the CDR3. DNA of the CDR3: TGTGCCAGCAGTGATGGAGGCAGGAACTATGGCTACACCTTC. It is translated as CASSDGGRNYGYTF.